The clone carrying this TCR beta chain was found many times. No antigen is known for it. Trimming took off 6 bases at V and 5 bases at J, with 16 bases between the two ends. The CDR3 length is 14 residues. The data derive from a study of CD8+CD57+ T cells in acquired aplastic anemia. Across the whole study: Sorted CD4+ and CD8+ cell DNA averaged around 3.3 ug. For CD4+ cells, healthy donors had an average of approximately 9.8 million reads. Study-level results: The study identified twenty-nine CD8+ CDR3 sequences shared by patients and controls.

Genomic DNA, the template, was used for profiling of the TCR beta VDJ and CDR3. TCRdb fed the reads into MiXCR, producing one record per CDR3 protein. Of about 420,000 distinct CDR3 sequences listed, 55% to 70% are singletons. The sequenced material came from sorted CD4+, CD8+, or CD8+CD57+ T cells (not recorded which) from PBMCs. The rearrangement joins TRBV12-3 or TRBV12-4 to TRBJ2-5; tentatively, D is TRBD1 (5 bases). This TCR came from a human donor in good health, serving as a control. The DNA for the CDR3 is TGTGCCAGCAGGGGATCAGGGTATCAGGAGACCCAGTACTTC. The encoded protein is CASRGSGYQETQYF.